The 27 T cell receptor beta chains below come from one sample, sequenced in a study of beta chain features in type 1 diabetes. Expressed TCRB transcripts were sequenced, since all the RNA that had been isolated was reverse transcribed. Measured with immunoSEQ multiplex PCR; TCRdb has only the in-frame clones, and not every one. The sample lists 130,000 or so clones; roughly 9.7% were seen once. Sequencing input: central memory CD4+ T cells from blood. These receptors were collected from a middle-aged woman in good health.

This clone was detected only a few times. The V and J genes are TRBV7-2 and TRBJ2-7; a weak D match, TRBD1 (6 bases). The CDR3 has 15 amino acids. V lost 2 bases and J 0 bases, leaving 11 bases between the germline ends. CDR1 and CDR2 from the germline V gene are SGHTA and FQGNSA. The CDR3 spells CASSLIGGLSYEQYF. Written as DNA, the CDR3 is TGTGCCAGCAGCTTAATTGGGGGCCTCTCCTACGAGCAGTACTTC.

There are a few counts of this clone. The chain links TRBV11-2 to TRBJ2-1, with D possibly TRBD1 on 5 matching bases. CDR1 is SGHAT and CDR2 is FQNNGV in the germline V gene. There are 13 residues in the CDR3. The ends were cut back, 5 bases at V and 7 bases at J, with 12 bases in the middle. The DNA of the CDR3 is TGTGCCAGCAGCCCTAGTCGACAGAATGAGCAGTTCTTC. As protein: CASSPSRQNEQFF. The variable domain in full, completed from reference TRBV11-2 and TRBJ2-1, reads EAGVAQSPRYKIIEKRQSVAFWCNPISGHATLYWYQQILGQGPKLLIQFQNNGVVDDSQLPKDRFSAERLKGVDSTLKIQPAKLEDSAVYLCASSPSRQNEQFFGPGTRLTVL.

The chain couples TRBV7-9 to TRBJ1-3; no definite D call. V was cut by 6 bases and J by 1 base, with 7 bases left in between. The CDR3 spans 13 residues. Germline CDR1 SEHNR, CDR2 FQNEAQ (reference sequence). The CDR3 bases are TGTGCCAGCAGGGCAGGTTCTGGAAACACCATATATTTT. Translating it yields CASRAGSGNTIYF.

This clone came up a few times. This chain connects TRBV11-2 to TRBJ1-5; D gene unclear. Trimming removed 0 bases at V and 7 bases at J, with 7 bases between. Germline loops: CDR1 SGHAT, CDR2 FQNNGV. The CDR3 spans 13 residues. This CDR3 is CASSLDREQPQHF. The CDR3 DNA reads TGTGCCAGCAGCTTAGATAGGGAGCAGCCCCAGCATTTT.

This clone has only a few counts. This chain connects TRBV6-5 to TRBJ1-5; D gene ambiguous. CDR1 MNHEY and CDR2 SVGAGI come from the germline V gene. The CDR3 has 15 residues. Trimming cost V 5 bases and J 4 bases, with 15 bases left between them. CDR3 bases: TGTGCCAGCAGTCCCGTTGGACCGGGGAATCAGCCCCAGCATTTT. Its protein product is CASSPVGPGNQPQHF.

The rearrangement joins TRBV2 to TRBJ2-5, with D maybe TRBD2 (5 bases). This CDR3 is built from 15 residues. Germline assignment: CDR1 SNHLY and CDR2 FYNNEI. Trimming took off 3 bases at V and 2 bases at J, with 13 bases between the two ends. CDR3 nucleotide sequence: TGTGCCAGCAGTGACCGGGGATCCCATCAAGAGACCCAGTACTTC. Its protein is CASSDRGSHQETQYF.

This clone was seen only a few times. The chain combines TRBV5-1 with TRBJ2-5; 7 positions match TRBD1. Germline V gives CDR1 SGHRS, CDR2 YFSETQ. V gave up 1 base and J gave up 5 bases; unmatched junction bases: 5. The CDR3 consists of 14 residues. The CDR3 DNA follows: TGCGCCAGCAGCTTGATAGGGGGCGGTGAGACCCAGTACTTC. Its protein product is CASSLIGGGETQYF.

There are a few counts of this clone. The V gene is TRBV7-9, the J gene TRBJ1-1; possibly TRBD1 for D (5 bases). The V and J ends lost 5 bases and 11 bases respectively, with 18 bases between them. This CDR3 comprises 13 residues. Germline CDR1 is SEHNR and CDR2 is FQNEAQ (reference sequence). The CDR3 DNA follows: TGTGCCAGCAGCCCGTCAAATGCAGGGAATGCTTTCTTT. This codes for CASSPSNAGNAFF.

The rearrangement links TRBV7-8 to TRBJ2-2; a possible D gene is TRBD1 (6 bases). Trimming left V 2 bases short and J 9 bases short, with 13 bases between. This CDR3 spans 14 amino acids. Germline V lookup: CDR1 SGHVS, CDR2 FQNEAQ. The CDR3 nucleotides are TGTGCCAGCAGCTTATCAGGGGACCGGAGGGAGCTGTTTTTT. Encoded protein: CASSLSGDRRELFF.

This clone was counted a few times. V is TRBV7-2 and J is TRBJ2-5, with TRBD2 as a possible D gene (5 bases). The germline gives CDR1 SGHTA, CDR2 FQGNSA. The CDR3 has 16 amino acids. Trimming removed 4 bases at V and 5 bases at J, with 20 bases between. CDR3 coding DNA: TGTGCCAGCAGCTCCACTGCAGGTTCCCGGAGGGAGACCCAGTACTTC. Its protein product is CASSSTAGSRRETQYF.

V usage is TRBV6-5 and J usage is TRBJ2-7; no firm D call. Germline V gene lookup returns CDR1 MNHEY and CDR2 SVGAGI. Trimming shortened V by 4 bases and J by 0 bases, and 10 bases separated the two germline ends. The CDR3 is made up of 14 amino acids. CDR3 nucleotide sequence: TGTGCCAGCAGTTCCCCCGAGAGCTCCTACGAGCAGTACTTC. Translated: CASSSPESSYEQYF.

This clone was seen more than once but under ten times. The CDR3 loop reads CASSLGTSGSVGDTQYF. The DNA of the CDR3 is TGCGCCAGCAGCTTAGGGACTAGCGGCTCCGTGGGGGATACGCAGTATTTT. This chain joins TRBV5-1 and TRBJ2-3, with TRBD2 identical over 11 bases. With 2 bases clipped from V and 6 bases from J, the junction kept 11 bases outside the gene matches. This CDR3 contains 17 residues. CDR1 is SGHRS, CDR2 YFSETQ, per germline.

The rearrangement uses TRBV2 and TRBJ1-2; 7 nucleotides align to TRBD1. Germline assignment: CDR1 SNHLY and CDR2 FYNNEI. The CDR3 totals 15 residues. The trim removed 7 bases at V and 9 bases at J, leaving 17 bases unmatched. The CDR3 here is CASNSRQGAGPSYTF. The CDR3 DNA follows: TGTGCCAGCAACTCGAGACAGGGTGCAGGGCCAAGCTACACCTTC.

This clone was recorded a few times. The rearrangement links TRBV11-2 to TRBJ1-4; D call uncertain. The CDR3 covers 14 residues. Per the germline V gene, CDR1 is SGHAT and CDR2 is FQNNGV. V dropped 6 bases and J dropped 5 bases, with 13 bases sitting between them. CDR3 coding DNA: TGTGCCAGCAGTTATATACCCGGGAATGAAAAACTGTTTTTT. Protein: CASSYIPGNEKLFF.

V is TRBV10-2 and J is TRBJ2-1; tentatively, D is TRBD2 (6 bases). The CDR3 loop spans 12 amino acids. V lost 3 bases, J lost 10 bases, and 10 bases lay in between. Germline V gives CDR1 WSHSY, CDR2 SAAADI. As DNA, the CDR3 is TGCGCCAGCAGTGAATCTCGGGGGGAGCAGTTCTTC. Residues: CASSESRGEQFF.

This sequence joins TRBV5-4 and TRBJ1-2; no firm D call. The V end was cut by 0 bases, the J end by 1 base, with 4 bases between. The CDR3 covers 13 residues. CDR1 and CDR2 (germline): SGHNT, YYREEE (reference sequence). Written as DNA, the CDR3 is TGTGCCAGCAGCTTGGACGGTAACTATGGCTACACCTTC. This translates into CASSLDGNYGYTF.

This clone was seen only a few times. V and J are TRBV6-6 and TRBJ2-5; perhaps TRBD2 as D (7 bases). V was cut by 6 bases and J by 4 bases, with 15 bases left in between. CDR1 is MNHNY and CDR2 is SVGAGI in the germline V gene (reference sequence). The CDR3 consists of 14 residues. DNA for the CDR3: TGTGCCAGCAGCCCCCCGGGGGGCTTAGAGACCCAGTACTTC. Translation: CASSPPGGLETQYF.

This clone was detected only a few times. This chain links TRBV27 with TRBJ2-7; D not certain. The CDR3 has 13 amino acids. Trimming stripped 0 bases from V and 4 bases from J, with 7 bases between. From germline, CDR1 is MNHEY and CDR2 SMNVEV (reference sequence). CDR3 in amino acids: CASSLSLHYEQYF. The CDR3 bases are TGTGCCAGCAGTTTATCGTTACATTACGAGCAGTACTTC.

The rearrangement joins TRBV5-6 to TRBJ1-2, with unresolved D. Germline V gene data show CDR1 as SGHDT and CDR2 as YYEEEE. Trimming left V 1 base short and J 7 bases short, with 14 bases between. The CDR3 is made up of 14 amino acids. The CDR3: CASSLLWQATGYTF. DNA of the CDR3: TGTGCCAGCAGCTTGTTATGGCAGGCGACTGGCTACACCTTC.

In this sample, this clone turned up a few times. This sequence joins TRBV7-9 and TRBJ1-2, with 11 bases matching TRBD1. CDR3 length: 17 amino acids. The germline V gene has CDR1 SEHNR and CDR2 FQNEAQ (reference sequence). Losses at the gene ends were 1 base for V and 4 bases for J; bases not matched to a gene: 8. In nucleotides, the CDR3 is TGTGCCAGCAGCTTAGAAGGGACAGGGGGTTCCGCCTATGGCTACACCTTC. It yields the protein CASSLEGTGGSAYGYTF.

The gene calls are TRBV7-9 and TRBJ2-5, with D uncertain. Trimming removed 1 base at V and 1 base at J, with 13 bases between. The CDR3 has 16 residues. Looked up from germline, CDR1 is SEHNR and CDR2 is FQNEAQ (reference sequence). The CDR3 protein is CASSLDLTGGQETQYF. The CDR3 nucleotides are TGTGCCAGCAGCTTAGATCTAACTGGCGGCCAAGAGACCCAGTACTTC. Drawing the rest from reference TRBV7-9 and TRBJ2-5, the complete variable domain is DTGVSQNPRHKITKRGQNVTFRCDPISEHNRLYWYRQTLGQGPEFLTYFQNEAQLEKSRLLSDRFSAERPKGSFSTLEIQRTEQGDSAMYLCASSLDLTGGQETQYFGPGTRLLVL.

The rearrangement links TRBV11-2 to TRBJ1-1; D possibly corresponds to TRBD1 (5 bases). V dropped 1 base and J dropped 7 bases, with 16 bases sitting between them. Per the germline V gene, CDR1 is SGHAT and CDR2 is FQNNGV. The CDR3 length is 15 residues. Here the CDR3 DNA reads TGTGCCAGCAGCTTAGGTGGACATTCGTTACTTGAAGCTTTCTTT. This encodes CASSLGGHSLLEAFF.

The rearrangement links TRBV18 to TRBJ2-7, with D possibly TRBD2 on 5 matching bases. The V gene's germline CDR1 is KGHSH and CDR2 LQKENI. The CDR3 spans 13 residues. V was clipped by 4 bases and J by 5 bases, with 12 bases between them. The CDR3 sequence is CASSLIRENEQYF. In DNA, the CDR3 is TGTGCCAGCTCACTTATAAGGGAGAACGAGCAGTACTTC.

The rearrangement links TRBV7-2 to TRBJ2-7, with TRBD1 as a possible D gene (5 bases). Germline CDR1 and CDR2: SGHTA and FQGNSA. The CDR3 is 13 residues long. Deletions cut 1 base from V and 6 bases from J, with 10 bases between. The CDR3 coding sequence is TGTGCCAGCAGCTTAGAGGGGTGGGGCGAGCAGTACTTC. Its translation: CASSLEGWGEQYF. The whole variable domain, filled in from reference TRBV7-2 and TRBJ2-7, reads GAGVSQSPSNKVTEKGKDVELRCDPISGHTALYWYRQSLGQGLEFLIYFQGNSAPDKSGLPSDRFSAERTGGSVSTLTIQRTQQEDSAVYLCASSLEGWGEQYFGPGTRLTVT.

This clone was recorded a few times. V is TRBV6-1 and J is TRBJ2-7; 7 positions agree with TRBD1. Germline CDR1 MNHNS, CDR2 SASEGT. The CDR3 is 16 residues long. The ends lost 2 bases at V and 0 bases at J; junction bases unmatched: 7. In nucleotides, the CDR3 is TGTGCCAGCAGTGAAATCACAGGGGTGAGCTCCTACGAGCAGTACTTC. Its translation: CASSEITGVSSYEQYF.

This clone showed up just a few times. The V call is TRBV7-9, the J call TRBJ2-7; 7 bases are a match to TRBD1. V shed 5 bases, J shed 2 bases, and the junction held 15 bases outside the gene matches. CDR3 size: 17 residues. Germline V CDR1 and CDR2: SEHNR, FQNEAQ (reference sequence). Here the CDR3 DNA reads TGTGCCAGCAGCCCCACCTCACCGGGACAGCCTACCTACGAGCAGTACTTC. Translating gives CASSPTSPGQPTYEQYF. The full variable domain, rest sourced from reference TRBV7-9 and TRBJ2-7, is DTGVSQNPRHKITKRGQNVTFRCDPISEHNRLYWYRQTLGQGPEFLTYFQNEAQLEKSRLLSDRFSAERPKGSFSTLEIQRTEQGDSAMYLCASSPTSPGQPTYEQYFGPGTRLTVT.

The chain employs TRBV2 and TRBJ2-3; D is perhaps TRBD2 (5 bases). CDR1 SNHLY and CDR2 FYNNEI come from the germline V gene. The CDR3 has 13 residues. Trimming removed 6 bases from V and 4 bases from J, with 11 bases in between. CDR3 nucleotides: TGTGCCAGCAGCATTCTAGCTCCAGATACGCAGTATTTT. It specifies CASSILAPDTQYF.